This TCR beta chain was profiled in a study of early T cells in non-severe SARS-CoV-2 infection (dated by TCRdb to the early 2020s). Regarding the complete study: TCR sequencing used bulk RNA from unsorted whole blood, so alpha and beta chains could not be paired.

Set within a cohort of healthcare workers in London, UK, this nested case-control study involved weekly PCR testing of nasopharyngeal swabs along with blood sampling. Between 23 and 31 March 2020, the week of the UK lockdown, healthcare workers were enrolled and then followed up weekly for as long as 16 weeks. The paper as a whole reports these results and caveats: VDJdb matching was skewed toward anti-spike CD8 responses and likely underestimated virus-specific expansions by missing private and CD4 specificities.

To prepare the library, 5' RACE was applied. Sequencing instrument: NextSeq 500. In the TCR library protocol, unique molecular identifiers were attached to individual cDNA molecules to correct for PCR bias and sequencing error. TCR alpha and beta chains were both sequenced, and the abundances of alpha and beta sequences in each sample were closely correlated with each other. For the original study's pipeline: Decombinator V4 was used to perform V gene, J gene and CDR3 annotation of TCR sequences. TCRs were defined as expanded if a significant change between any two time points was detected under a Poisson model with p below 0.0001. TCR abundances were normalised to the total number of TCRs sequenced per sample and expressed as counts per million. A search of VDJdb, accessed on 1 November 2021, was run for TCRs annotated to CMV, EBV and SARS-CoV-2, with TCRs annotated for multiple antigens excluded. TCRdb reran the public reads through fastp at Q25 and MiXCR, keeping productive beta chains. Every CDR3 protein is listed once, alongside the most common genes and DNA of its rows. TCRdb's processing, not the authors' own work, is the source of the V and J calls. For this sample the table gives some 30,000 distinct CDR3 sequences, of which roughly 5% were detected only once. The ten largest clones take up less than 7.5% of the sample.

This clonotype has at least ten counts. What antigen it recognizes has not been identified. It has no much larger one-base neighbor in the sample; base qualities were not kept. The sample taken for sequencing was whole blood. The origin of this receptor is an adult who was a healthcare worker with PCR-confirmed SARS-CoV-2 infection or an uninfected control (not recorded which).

The encoded CDR3 is CASSLWNGGQIDETQYF. The DNA reads TGTGCCAGCAGCTTATGGAATGGGGGACAGATAGACGAGACCCAGTACTTC. The rearrangement joined TRBV7-8 to TRBJ2-5, and 7 junctional nucleotides match TRBD1. Reading the germline V gene gives CDR1 SGHVS and CDR2 FQNEAQ. The junction shows trimming of 2 bases on V and 5 bases on J, and the gene matches do not reach 14 bases of it. The CDR3, cysteine through phenylalanine, is 17 amino acids long. Just the 51-base CDR3 DNA is kept, in frame starting at base 1.